The 29 T cell receptor beta chains listed next were all sequenced from one sample in a study of T and B cells in COVID-19 patients. TRB was amplified from about 260-540 ng of blood genomic DNA. Multiplex PCR with BIOMED2 TRB-A/B primer pools amplified TRB rearrangements. Via MiXCR, TCRdb re-called the multiplex PCR reads, giving one row per CDR3 protein. The table records 15,000 or so distinct CDR3 sequences, 28% of them present only once. What was sequenced was blood. All receptors come from a human donor who had recovered from COVID-19.

This clonotype has at least ten counts. CDR3 residues: CATSDWRERGTDTQYF. CDR3 nucleotide sequence: TGTGCCACCAGTGATTGGAGGGAGAGGGGGACAGATACGCAGTATTTT. V and J are TRBV24-1 and TRBJ2-3, with D perhaps being TRBD1 or TRBD2 (6 bases each). CDR1 and CDR2 from the germline V gene are KGHDR and SFDVKD. The V gene lost 2 bases and the J gene lost 3 bases, with 14 bases spanning the gap. This CDR3 is built from 16 residues.

This clonotype appeared a few times. The chain combines TRBV10-3 with TRBJ1-5, with TRBD1 identical over 10 bases. The V segment lost 2 bases and the J segment 6 bases; nucleotides outside the gene matches: 4. This CDR3 has 15 residues. Looked up from germline, CDR1 is ENHRY and CDR2 is SYGVKD. The CDR3 DNA is TGTGCCATCAGTGAGCCCGGGACAGGGGTTCAGCCCCAGCATTTT. The encoded protein is CAISEPGTGVQPQHF.

The V and J genes are TRBV6-1 and TRBJ1-6; unclear D gene. Trimming took off 4 bases at V and 7 bases at J, with 8 bases between the two ends. Germline V gene sequence: CDR1 MNHNS, CDR2 SASEGT. The CDR3 is 13 residues long. The CDR3 DNA is TGTGCCAGCAGTGTCAGCTTCAATTCACCCCTCCACTTT. This translates into CASSVSFNSPLHF.

V and J are TRBV20-1 and TRBJ2-7, with 9 positions matching TRBD2. Trimming cost V 6 bases and J 7 bases; bases outside gene matches: 16. This CDR3 is 15 amino acids long. Looked up from germline, CDR1 is DFQATT and CDR2 is SNEGSKA (reference sequence). This CDR3 reads CSAVPSGLAGIEQYF. CDR3 nucleotide sequence: TGCAGTGCCGTCCCGTCGGGACTAGCCGGGATTGAGCAGTACTTC.

The J gene is TRBJ1-2, the V gene TRBV10-3; 9 nucleotides agree with TRBD1. Germline CDR1 and CDR2: ENHRY and SYGVKD. Germline trimming cut 3 bases from V and 8 bases from J; bases unmatched to any gene: 7. The CDR3 has 14 residues. The CDR3 DNA is TGTGCCATCAGTGACCCGGGACAGGGCAGGGGCTACACCTTC. It translates to CAISDPGQGRGYTF.

The gene calls are TRBV5-1 and TRBJ2-7; 8 bases line up with TRBD1. V lost 0 bases to trimming and J lost 3 bases; unmatched junction nucleotides: 14. The CDR3 is 18 residues long. Germline CDR1 SGHRS, CDR2 YFSETQ. In nucleotides, the CDR3 is TGCGCCAGCAGCTTGGGTGTTTTGGTTGGGACAGGTTTCTACGAGCAGTACTTC. Translating gives CASSLGVLVGTGFYEQYF.

The genes are TRBV28 and TRBJ1-3; no firm D call. Trimming took 1 base from V and 0 from J, leaving 10 bases between them. Germline loops: CDR1 MDHEN, CDR2 SYDVKM. The CDR3 length is 16 residues. The CDR3 loop reads CASSLFPELSGNTIYF. The CDR3 DNA follows: TGTGCCAGCAGTTTATTTCCGGAACTCTCTGGAAACACCATATATTTT.

By sample fraction, this clonotype is medium-sized (0.01 to 0.1%). The chain is built from TRBV5-4 and TRBJ2-1; 12 bases line up with TRBD1. The CDR3 spans 16 residues. With 0 bases clipped from V and 4 bases from J, the junction kept 2 bases outside the gene matches. Germline CDR1 reads SGHNT; CDR2 reads YYREEE (reference sequence). CDR3 DNA: TGTGCCAGCAGCTTGGCGGGACAGGGGGCTTACAATGAGCAGTTCTTC. Protein product: CASSLAGQGAYNEQFF.

This rearrangement joins TRBV5-1 to TRBJ2-2; D may be TRBD1 (7 bases). V was trimmed by 3 bases and J by 7 bases, leaving 13 bases between them. The V gene's germline CDR1 is SGHRS and CDR2 YFSETQ. The CDR3 runs to 14 residues. The CDR3 loop reads CASSSRGVDGELFF. The CDR3 DNA follows: TGCGCCAGCAGCTCCAGGGGGGTCGACGGGGAGCTGTTTTTT.

This clonotype came up a few times. The chain carries TRBV18 and TRBJ1-2, with D possibly TRBD1 on 6 matching bases. Germline CDR1 is KGHSH and CDR2 is LQKENI. This CDR3 has 13 amino acids. With 4 bases removed from V and 2 bases from J, the gap between germline ends came to 8 bases. The CDR3 loop reads CASSRDTNYGYTF. The CDR3 DNA is TGTGCCAGCTCACGGGACACAAACTATGGCTACACCTTC.

The chain joins TRBV18 to TRBJ1-3, with D perhaps matching TRBD1 (6 bases). This CDR3 contains 14 residues. Trimming cost V 6 bases and J 4 bases, with 13 bases left between them. The germline CDR1 and CDR2 sequences are KGHSH and LQKENI. The CDR3 coding sequence is TGTGCCAGCTCCCAAACCGGACAGGGAAACACCATATATTTT. Protein product: CASSQTGQGNTIYF.

The chain couples TRBV5-6 to TRBJ2-2; D may be TRBD1 (6 bases). CDR3 size: 14 residues. Germline CDR1 and CDR2: SGHDT and YYEEEE. V shed 3 bases and J shed 3 bases, with 9 bases lying between them. The CDR3 bases are TGTGCCAGCAGCTGGCCAGGGGACACCGGGGAGCTGTTTTTT. This gives the protein CASSWPGDTGELFF.

A few counts support this clonotype. This chain uses TRBV9 with TRBJ2-5, with TRBD1 identical over 7 bases. This CDR3 spans 14 amino acids. Trimming removed 3 bases from V and 5 bases from J; junction bases left unmatched: 7. Germline V lookup: CDR1 SGDLS, CDR2 YYNGEE. CDR3 in amino acids: CASSGPPRGETQYF. Here the CDR3 DNA reads TGTGCCAGCAGCGGGCCGCCCAGGGGGGAGACCCAGTACTTC. The full variable domain, completed using reference TRBV9 and TRBJ2-5, is DSGVTQTPKHLITATGQRVTLRCSPRSGDLSVYWYQQSLDQGLQFLIQYYNGEERAKGNILERFSAQQFPDLHSELNLSSLELGDSALYFCASSGPPRGETQYFGPGTRLLVL.

The chain employs TRBV19 and TRBJ2-3; TRBD2 aligns across 11 bases. The V gene end was trimmed by 5 bases and the J gene end by 0 bases; junction bases not matched to a gene: 7. The CDR3 totals 17 residues. From germline, CDR1 is LNHDA and CDR2 SQIVND (reference sequence). DNA of the CDR3: TGTGCCAGTAGTCGCTGGGGACTAGCGGTAAGCACAGATACGCAGTATTTT. Its protein product is CASSRWGLAVSTDTQYF.

This clonotype was detected a few times. The rearrangement uses TRBV10-3 and TRBJ2-5; tentatively, D is TRBD2 (6 bases). Trimming shortened V by 4 bases and J by 7 bases, and 10 bases separated the two germline ends. The germline V gene encodes CDR1 ENHRY and CDR2 SYGVKD. The CDR3 contains 12 residues. This chain's CDR3 is CAISVGTGTQYF. CDR3 nucleotide sequence: TGTGCCATCAGTGTAGGGACTGGGACCCAGTACTTC.

At least ten counts were recorded for this clonotype. This chain joins TRBV5-4 and TRBJ2-7; 7 bases map to TRBD1. The V gene end was trimmed by 1 base and the J gene end by 6 bases; junction bases not matched to a gene: 10. This CDR3 is built from 15 residues. Germline-derived CDR1 and CDR2 are SGHNT and YYREEE (reference sequence). CDR3 sequence: CASSLPGGRLREQYF. CDR3 bases: TGTGCCAGCAGCTTGCCAGGGGGACGGTTACGCGAGCAGTACTTC. Together with reference TRBV5-4 and TRBJ2-7, the CDR3 gives the full variable domain: ETGVTQSPTHLIKTRGQQVTLRCSSQSGHNTVSWYQQALGQGPQFIFQYYREEENGRGNFPPRFSGLQFPNYSSELNVNALELDDSALYLCASSLPGGRLREQYFGPGTRLTVT.

This clonotype showed up just a few times. J is TRBJ2-3 and V is TRBV7-2, with unresolved D. V was cut by 1 base and J by 2 bases, with 7 bases left in between. The length of the CDR3 is 14 residues. The germline V gene encodes CDR1 SGHTA and CDR2 FQGNSA. The CDR3 sequence: CASSLGWSTDTQYF. CDR3 DNA: TGTGCCAGCAGCTTAGGCTGGTCCACAGATACGCAGTATTTT.

The genes are TRBV6-6 and TRBJ2-7; 9 bases agree with TRBD1. The V and J ends lost 6 bases and 1 base, in that order; junction bases with no gene match: 7. Germline-derived CDR1 and CDR2 are MNHNY and SVGAGI (reference sequence). The CDR3 totals 15 residues. CDR3 sequence (DNA): TGTGCCAGCAGACAGGGGGCGCAGTCTTCCTACGAGCAGTACTTC. Its protein is CASRQGAQSSYEQYF.

This clonotype is labeled as medium-sized. The chain carries TRBV29-1 and TRBJ2-2, with a weak D call TRBD2 (5 bases). Per germline, CDR1 SQVTM and CDR2 ANQGSEA. The V end was cut by 3 bases, the J end by 7 bases, with 12 bases between. The CDR3 loop spans 13 amino acids. CDR3 loop: CSVERVSGGELFF. The DNA for the CDR3 is TGCAGCGTTGAGCGGGTATCCGGCGGGGAGCTGTTTTTT.

By its share, this clonotype is medium-sized. The DNA is left out, because the CDR3 cannot be placed on it with certainty; the CDR3 is given as TCRdb lists it. The V and J genes are TRBV19 and TRBJ2-7; TRBD1 is the table's D call, not checked against the DNA. Germline-derived CDR1 and CDR2 are LNHDA and SQIVND (reference sequence). The CDR3 length equals 14 residues, ends included. CDR3 in amino acids: CASTSVGDGYEQYF.

This clonotype was seen a few times. The chain joins TRBV27 to TRBJ2-3; possibly TRBD1 or TRBD2 for D (5 bases each). CDR1 is MNHEY, CDR2 SMNVEV, per germline (reference sequence). This CDR3 spans 19 amino acids. Trimming stripped 5 bases from V and 2 bases from J, with 26 bases between. The CDR3, as DNA: TGTGCCAGCAGTCCCCCTAGCCGGGACCTAGGTTCCCACACAGATACGCAGTATTTT. Encoded protein: CASSPPSRDLGSHTDTQYF.

The chain recombines TRBV21-1 with TRBJ2-7; the table's TRBD2 call for D was not verified on the DNA. TRBV21-1 represents a pseudogene. This CDR3 comprises 15 residues. The CDR3 loop is CASSNYGSCTYEQYF. The CDR3 region has the DNA TGTGCCAGCAGCAACTACGGGAGTTGTACCTACGAGCAGTACTTC.

The J gene is TRBJ2-7, the V gene TRBV5-1; 7 nucleotides agree with TRBD2. Unmatched junction bases numbered 4, after V lost 4 bases and J lost 3 bases. The CDR3 covers 13 residues. CDR1 and CDR2 (germline): SGHRS, YFSETQ. The CDR3 is CASSQSGDYEQYF. The DNA of the CDR3 is TGCGCCAGCAGCCAAAGCGGGGACTACGAGCAGTACTTC.

This clonotype has at least ten counts. This rearrangement joins TRBV6-5 to TRBJ1-6; D perhaps matches TRBD1 (5 bases). This CDR3 region has 15 residues. Trimming cost V 2 bases and J 8 bases, with 13 bases left between them. CDR1 MNHEY and CDR2 SVGAGI come from the germline V gene. The CDR3 region has the DNA TGTGCCAGCAGTTACCGTTGGGGGTGGGATTCACCCCTCCACTTT. Amino acids: CASSYRWGWDSPLHF.

This chain uses TRBV7-2 with TRBJ1-5; D might be TRBD1 (6 bases). This CDR3 is built from 14 residues. V shed 1 base and J shed 2 bases, with 6 bases lying between them. CDR1 and CDR2 (germline): SGHTA, FQGNSA. The CDR3 region is CASSLGQGNQPQHF. CDR3 in DNA: TGTGCCAGCAGCTTAGGACAGGGCAATCAGCCCCAGCATTTT. The complete variable domain, with remaining parts taken from reference TRBV7-2 and TRBJ1-5, reads GAGVSQSPSNKVTEKGKDVELRCDPISGHTALYWYRQSLGQGLEFLIYFQGNSAPDKSGLPSDRFSAERTGGSVSTLTIQRTQQEDSAVYLCASSLGQGNQPQHFGDGTRLSIL.

In the case of this clonotype: This may arise from a read error, as a much more abundant clone is one base away. This chain uses TRBV30 with TRBJ1-5, with TRBD1 matching 9 bases. This CDR3 is 15 amino acids long. The germline gives CDR1 GTSNPN, CDR2 SVGIG (reference sequence). CDR3 loop: CAWMGQGTGNQPRHF. CDR3 bases: TGTGCCTGGATGGGACAGGGAACGGGCAATCAGCCCCGGCATTTT.

By frequency in the sample, this clonotype is large. DNA for the CDR3: TGTGCCAGTAGTATTCAAGGGACAAAGACCGGGGAGCTGTTTTTT. Its translation: CASSIQGTKTGELFF. V and J are TRBV19 and TRBJ2-2, with TRBD1 as a possible D gene (6 bases). The CDR3 is 15 residues long. In germline, CDR1 is LNHDA, CDR2 SQIVND (reference sequence). V gave up 3 bases and J gave up 5 bases, with 13 bases separating them. The complete variable domain, with remaining parts taken from reference TRBV19 and TRBJ2-2, reads DGGITQSPKYLFRKEGQNVTLSCEQNLNHDAMYWYRQDPGQGLRLIYYSQIVNDFQKGDIAEGYSVSREKKESFPLTVTSAQKNPTAFYLCASSIQGTKTGELFFGEGSRLTVL.

This clonotype was detected only a few times. The chain employs TRBV10-3 and TRBJ2-5, with a possible D match to TRBD2 (6 bases). CDR3 length: 13 amino acids. Trimming took 5 bases from V and 2 from J, leaving 9 bases between them. Per germline, CDR1 ENHRY and CDR2 SYGVKD. The DNA for the CDR3 is TGTGCCATCAGTCGGGACTTACAAGAGACCCAGTACTTC. Translation gives CAISRDLQETQYF.

This clonotype rates as medium-sized (0.01 to 0.1%). The rearrangement uses TRBV19 and TRBJ2-1; a possible D gene is TRBD2 (5 bases). Per germline, CDR1 LNHDA and CDR2 SQIVND (reference sequence). CDR3 length: 13 amino acids. V was shortened by 2 bases and J by 5 bases, with 7 bases between the two germline ends. CDR3 region: CASSITGNNEQFF. The CDR3 bases are TGTGCCAGTAGTATAACGGGGAACAATGAGCAGTTCTTC.